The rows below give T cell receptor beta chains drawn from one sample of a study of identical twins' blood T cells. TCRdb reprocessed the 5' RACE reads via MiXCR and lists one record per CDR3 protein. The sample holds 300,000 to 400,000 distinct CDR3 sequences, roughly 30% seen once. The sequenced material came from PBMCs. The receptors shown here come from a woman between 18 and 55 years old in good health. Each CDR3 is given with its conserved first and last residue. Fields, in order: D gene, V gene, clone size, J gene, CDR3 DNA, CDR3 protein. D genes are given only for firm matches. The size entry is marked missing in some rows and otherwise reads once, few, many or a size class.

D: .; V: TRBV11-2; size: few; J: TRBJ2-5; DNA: TGTGCCAGCAGCTTAGCTACAGAGACCCAGTACTTC; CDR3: CASSLATETQYF
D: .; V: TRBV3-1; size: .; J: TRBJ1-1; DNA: TGTGCCAGCAGCCAAGTAGCTGGGACTGAAGCTTTCTTT; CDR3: CASSQVAGTEAFF
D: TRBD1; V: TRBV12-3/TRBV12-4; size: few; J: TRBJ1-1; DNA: TGCGCCAGCAGGGGGTTGGCTGGTACTGAAGCTTTCTTT; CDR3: CASRGLAGTEAFF
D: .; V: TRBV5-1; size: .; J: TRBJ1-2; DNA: TGCGCCAGCAGCTGGGGTTTCCATGGCTACACCTTC; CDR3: CASSWGFHGYTF
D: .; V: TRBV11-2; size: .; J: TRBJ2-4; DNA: TGTGCCAGCAGCTTAGATCGCAGGGTGAACATTCAGTACTTC; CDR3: CASSLDRRVNIQYF
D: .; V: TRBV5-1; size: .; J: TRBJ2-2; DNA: TGCGCCAGCAGCCGGAACGCCGGGGAGCTGTTTTTT; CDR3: CASSRNAGELFF
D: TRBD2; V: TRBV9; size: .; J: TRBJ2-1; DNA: TGTGCCGGCAGCGCCCGGGACTATCCAAACAATGAGCAGTTCTTC; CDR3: CAGSARDYPNNEQFF
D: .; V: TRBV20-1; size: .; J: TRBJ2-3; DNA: TGCAGTGCTAGAGATATCGGCAGGGCTGGGACAGATACGCAGTATTTT; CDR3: CSARDIGRAGTDTQYF
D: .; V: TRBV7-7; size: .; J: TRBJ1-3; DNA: TGTGCTAGCAGCCCGGGACCTAGCTCTGGAAACACCATATATTTT; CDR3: CASSPGPSSGNTIYF
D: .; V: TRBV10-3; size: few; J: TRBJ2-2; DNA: TGTGCCATCCATGCGACGGTCACCGGGGAGCTGTTTTTT; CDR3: CAIHATVTGELFF
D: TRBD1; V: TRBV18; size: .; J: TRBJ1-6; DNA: TGTGCCAGCTCACTTGACAGGGTTGATAATTCACCCCTCCACTTT; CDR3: CASSLDRVDNSPLHF
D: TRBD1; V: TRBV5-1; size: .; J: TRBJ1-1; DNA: TGCGCCAGCAGCTCCCAGGGGGCCCACACTGAAGCTTTCTTT; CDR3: CASSSQGAHTEAFF
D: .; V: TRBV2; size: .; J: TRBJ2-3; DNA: TGTGCCAGCAGCGACAATTTTAGCACAGATACGCAGTATTTT; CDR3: CASSDNFSTDTQYF
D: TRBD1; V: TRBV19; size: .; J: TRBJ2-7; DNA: TGTGCCACTATGACAGGGTACGAGCAGTACTTC; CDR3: CATMTGYEQYF
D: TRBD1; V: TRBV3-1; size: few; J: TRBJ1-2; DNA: TGTGCCAGCAGCCGATCCGGGACAGAGGAGATTGGAGGCTACACCTTC; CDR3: CASSRSGTEEIGGYTF
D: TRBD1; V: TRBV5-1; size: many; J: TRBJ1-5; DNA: TGCGCCAGCAGCTTGGGGCCCTGGACAGGGCTTCAGCCCCAGCATTTT; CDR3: CASSLGPWTGLQPQHF
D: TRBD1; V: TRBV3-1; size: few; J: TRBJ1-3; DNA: TGTGCCAGCAGCCCAGGGACAGGGGGAAACACCATATATTTT; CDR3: CASSPGTGGNTIYF
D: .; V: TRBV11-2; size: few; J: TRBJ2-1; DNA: TGTGCCAGCAGCTTTGACGGACACAATGAGCAGTTCTTC; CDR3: CASSFDGHNEQFF
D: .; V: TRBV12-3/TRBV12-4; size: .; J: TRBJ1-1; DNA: TGTGCCAGCAGTCGGGTAACCCGAAACACTGAAGCTTTCTTT; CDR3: CASSRVTRNTEAFF
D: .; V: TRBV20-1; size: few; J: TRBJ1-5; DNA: TGCAGTGCTAGAGGGACAGTGGGTGCGCAGCCCCAGCATTTT; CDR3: CSARGTVGAQPQHF
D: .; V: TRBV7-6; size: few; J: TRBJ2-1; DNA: TGTGCCAGCAGCTTAAGGATACACAGGGACTACCTCTACAATGAGCAGTTCTTC; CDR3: CASSLRIHRDYLYNEQFF
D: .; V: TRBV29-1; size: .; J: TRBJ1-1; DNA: TGCAGCTCATGGATGAACACTGAAGCTTTCTTT; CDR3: CSSWMNTEAFF
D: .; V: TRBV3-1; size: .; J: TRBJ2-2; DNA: TGTGCCAGCAGCCAAGGGAGCCGGGAGCTGTTTTTT; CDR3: CASSQGSRELFF
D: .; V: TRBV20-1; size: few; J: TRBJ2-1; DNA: TGCAGTGCTGCCCCCCGGGGAGTATACAATGAGCAGTTCTTC; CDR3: CSAAPRGVYNEQFF
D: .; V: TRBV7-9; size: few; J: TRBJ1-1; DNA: TGTGCCAGCACCCTTCTCGAGTCCACTGAAGCTTTCTTT; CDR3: CASTLLESTEAFF
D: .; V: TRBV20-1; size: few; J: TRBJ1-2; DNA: .; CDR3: CRASAANYGCTF
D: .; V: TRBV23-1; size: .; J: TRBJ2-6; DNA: TGCGCCAGCAGTCATGAGTCCGCCCGCTCTGGGGCCAACGTCCTGACTTTC; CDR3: CASSHESARSGANVLTF
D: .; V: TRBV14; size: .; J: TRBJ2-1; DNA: TGTGCCAGCAGCCAACTATCCCCGGGACGCCCAAGTGATGAGCAGTTCTTC; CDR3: CASSQLSPGRPSDEQFF
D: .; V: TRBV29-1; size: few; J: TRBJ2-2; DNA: TGCAGCGTACGGGACGGTAACACCGGGGAGCTGTTTTTT; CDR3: CSVRDGNTGELFF
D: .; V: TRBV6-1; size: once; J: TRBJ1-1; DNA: TGTGCCAGCAGTGAATATAGGGGGGAGACTGAAGCTTTCTTT; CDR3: CASSEYRGETEAFF
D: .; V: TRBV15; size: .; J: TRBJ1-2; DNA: TGTGCCACCAGCAGAGATCGGGCAGGGTATGGCTACACCTTC; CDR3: CATSRDRAGYGYTF
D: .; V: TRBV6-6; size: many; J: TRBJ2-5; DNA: TGTGCCAGCAGTTACGGGCACCAAGAGACCCAGTACTTC; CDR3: CASSYGHQETQYF
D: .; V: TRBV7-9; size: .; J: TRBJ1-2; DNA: TGTGCCAGCAGAGGCAGGAACTATGGCTACACCTTC; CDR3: CASRGRNYGYTF
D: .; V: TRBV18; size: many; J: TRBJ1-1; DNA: TGTGCCAGCTCACCAACAAGGGGGGACACTGAAGCTTTCTTT; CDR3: CASSPTRGDTEAFF
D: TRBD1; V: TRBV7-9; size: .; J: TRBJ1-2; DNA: TGTGCCAGCAGCTCGCGGGACAGGGGTGGCTACACCTTC; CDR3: CASSSRDRGGYTF
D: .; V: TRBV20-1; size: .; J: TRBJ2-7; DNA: TGCAGTGCTCCCCTCCCAGTTACCTACGAGCAGTACTTC; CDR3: CSAPLPVTYEQYF
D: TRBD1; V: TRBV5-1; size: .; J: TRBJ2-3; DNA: TGCGCCAGCAGTCCCGGGACAGGGAATCAGCCCCAGTATTTT; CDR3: CASSPGTGNQPQYF
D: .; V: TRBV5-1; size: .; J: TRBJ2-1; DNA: TGCGCCAGCAGCCCCACCCCAGGCTACAATGAGCAGTTCTTC; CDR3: CASSPTPGYNEQFF
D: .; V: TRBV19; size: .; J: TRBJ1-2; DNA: TGTGCCAGTAGTATCCCCCAGGGTTGGGCCTATGGCTACACCTTC; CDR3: CASSIPQGWAYGYTF
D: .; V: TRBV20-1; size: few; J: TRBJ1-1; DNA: TGCAGTGCTAGGGTCGGGGGCGCTTGGGCTATGAACACTGAAGCTTTCTTT; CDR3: CSARVGGAWAMNTEAFF
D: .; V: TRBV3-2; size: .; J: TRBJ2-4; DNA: TGTGCCAGCAGCCAACTAGCGGGAGGCATTCAGTACTTC; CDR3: CASSQLAGGIQYF
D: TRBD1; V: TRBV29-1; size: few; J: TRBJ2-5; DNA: TGCAGCGCCAGATCGAGAGGACAGGATCCAGAGACCCAGTACTTC; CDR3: CSARSRGQDPETQYF
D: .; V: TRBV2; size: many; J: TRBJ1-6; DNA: TGTGCCAGCGCTTGGGACCGTAGTTCACCCCTCCACTTT; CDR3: CASAWDRSSPLHF
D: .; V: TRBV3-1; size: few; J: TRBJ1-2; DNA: TGTGCCAGCAGCCAAGCCCATGGCTACACCTTC; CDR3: CASSQAHGYTF
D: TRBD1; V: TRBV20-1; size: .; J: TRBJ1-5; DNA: TGCAGTGCCTTCGACAGGGACCAGCCCCAGCATTTT; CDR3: CSAFDRDQPQHF
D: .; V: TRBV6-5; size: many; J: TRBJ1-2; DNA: TGTGCCAGCAGTTACTCTGAGAGGGTTGGTGGCTACACCTTC; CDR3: CASSYSERVGGYTF
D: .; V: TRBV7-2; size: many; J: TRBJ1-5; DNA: TGTGCCAGCAGCTTATTCCAGGCTCAGCCCCAGCATTTT; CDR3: CASSLFQAQPQHF
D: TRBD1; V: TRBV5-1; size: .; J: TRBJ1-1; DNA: TGCGCCAGCAGATCTAACTCCGGGACAGGGAACATGAACACTGAAGCTTTCTTT; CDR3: CASRSNSGTGNMNTEAFF
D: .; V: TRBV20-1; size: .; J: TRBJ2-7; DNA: TGCAGTGCTGCCCTTGGGGCGGTCCTTGGCGAGCAGTACTTC; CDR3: CSAALGAVLGEQYF
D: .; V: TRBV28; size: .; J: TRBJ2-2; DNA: TGTGCCAGCAGTTTATACATCAGGGGTGGGGAGCTGTTTTTT; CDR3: CASSLYIRGGELFF
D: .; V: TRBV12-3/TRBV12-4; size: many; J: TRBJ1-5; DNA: TGTGCCAGCAGTGAAGGACCTCAGCCCCAGCATTTT; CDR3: CASSEGPQPQHF